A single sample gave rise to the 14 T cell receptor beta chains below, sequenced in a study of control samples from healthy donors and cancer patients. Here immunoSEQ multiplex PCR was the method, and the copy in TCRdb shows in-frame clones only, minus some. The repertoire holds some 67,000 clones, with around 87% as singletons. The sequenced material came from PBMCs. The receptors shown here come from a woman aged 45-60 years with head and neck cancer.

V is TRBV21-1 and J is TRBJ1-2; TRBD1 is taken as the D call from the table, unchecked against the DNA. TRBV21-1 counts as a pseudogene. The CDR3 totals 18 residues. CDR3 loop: CATPWPTGRRTDNYGYTF. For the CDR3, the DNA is TGTGCCACCCCCTGGCCCACAGGACGCCGAACCGATAACTATGGCTACACCTTC.

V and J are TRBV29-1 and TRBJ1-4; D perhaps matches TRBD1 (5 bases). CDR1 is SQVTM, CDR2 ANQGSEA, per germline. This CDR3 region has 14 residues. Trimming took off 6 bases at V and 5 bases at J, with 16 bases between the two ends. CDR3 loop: CSVRSGGGNEKLFF. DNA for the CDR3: TGCAGCGTCCGCTCCGGGGGGGGGAATGAAAAACTGTTTTTT.

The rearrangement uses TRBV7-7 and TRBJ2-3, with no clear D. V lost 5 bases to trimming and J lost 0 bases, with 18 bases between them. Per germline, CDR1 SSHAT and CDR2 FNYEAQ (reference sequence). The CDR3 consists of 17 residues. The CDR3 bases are TGTGCCAGCAGCCCAAGGCCGACGGAGAAAAGCACAGATACGCAGTATTTT. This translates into CASSPRPTEKSTDTQYF.

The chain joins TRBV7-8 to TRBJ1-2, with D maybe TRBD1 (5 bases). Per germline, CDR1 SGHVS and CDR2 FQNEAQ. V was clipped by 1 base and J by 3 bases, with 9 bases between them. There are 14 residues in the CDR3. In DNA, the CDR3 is TGTGCCAGCAGCTTAGGAGGGACCGACTATGGCTACACCTTC. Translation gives CASSLGGTDYGYTF.

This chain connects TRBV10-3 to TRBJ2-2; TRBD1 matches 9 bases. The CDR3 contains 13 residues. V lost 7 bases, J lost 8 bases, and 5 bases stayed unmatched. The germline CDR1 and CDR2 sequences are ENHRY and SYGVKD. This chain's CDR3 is CAIKDRGIGELFF. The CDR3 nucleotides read TGTGCCATCAAGGACAGGGGAATTGGGGAGCTGTTTTTT.

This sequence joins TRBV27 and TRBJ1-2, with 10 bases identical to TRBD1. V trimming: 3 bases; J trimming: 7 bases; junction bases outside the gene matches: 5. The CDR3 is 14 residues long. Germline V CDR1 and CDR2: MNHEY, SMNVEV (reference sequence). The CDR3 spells CASSFRDRGSGYTF. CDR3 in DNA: TGTGCCAGCAGTTTCCGGGACAGGGGCTCTGGCTACACCTTC.

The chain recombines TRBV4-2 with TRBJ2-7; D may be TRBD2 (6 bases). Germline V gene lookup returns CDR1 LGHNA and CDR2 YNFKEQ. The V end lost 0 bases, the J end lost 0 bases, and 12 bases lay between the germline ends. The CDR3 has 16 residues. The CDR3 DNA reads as TGTGCCAGCAGCCAAGAGGCTCGGGGGAACTCCTACGAGCAGTACTTC. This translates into CASSQEARGNSYEQYF.

In DNA form, the CDR3 reads TGTGCCATCAGGCGGACAGAGAACACCGGGGAGCTGTTTTTT. Translating it yields CAIRRTENTGELFF. The V and J genes are TRBV10-3 and TRBJ2-2; D may be TRBD1 (6 bases). This CDR3 contains 14 residues. Germline lookup yields CDR1 ENHRY and CDR2 SYGVKD. The V gene lost 6 bases and the J gene lost 1 base, with 9 bases spanning the gap.

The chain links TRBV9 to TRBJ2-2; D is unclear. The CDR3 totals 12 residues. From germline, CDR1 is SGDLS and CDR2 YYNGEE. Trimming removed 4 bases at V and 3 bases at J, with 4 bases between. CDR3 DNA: TGTGCCAGCAGCCGAGACACCGGGGAGCTGTTTTTT. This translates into CASSRDTGELFF.

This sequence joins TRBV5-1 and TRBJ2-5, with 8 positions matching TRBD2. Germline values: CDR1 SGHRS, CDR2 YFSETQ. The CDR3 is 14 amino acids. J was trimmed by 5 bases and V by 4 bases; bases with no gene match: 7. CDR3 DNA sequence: TGCGCCAGCAGCCAGGACGGGGGGGTGGAGACCCAGTACTTC. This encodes CASSQDGGVETQYF.

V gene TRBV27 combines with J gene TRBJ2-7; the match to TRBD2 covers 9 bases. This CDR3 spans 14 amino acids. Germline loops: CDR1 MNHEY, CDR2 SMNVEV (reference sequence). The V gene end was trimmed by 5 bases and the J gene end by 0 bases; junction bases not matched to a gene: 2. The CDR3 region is CASSLAGTSYEQYF. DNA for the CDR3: TGTGCCAGCAGTCTAGCGGGGACCTCCTACGAGCAGTACTTC.

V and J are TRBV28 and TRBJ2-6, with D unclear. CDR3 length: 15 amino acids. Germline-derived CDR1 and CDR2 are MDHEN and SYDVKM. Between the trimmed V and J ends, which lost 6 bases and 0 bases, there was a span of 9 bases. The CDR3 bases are TGTGCCAGCAGCCTATCGAGCTCTGGGGCCAACGTCCTGACTTTC. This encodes CASSLSSSGANVLTF.

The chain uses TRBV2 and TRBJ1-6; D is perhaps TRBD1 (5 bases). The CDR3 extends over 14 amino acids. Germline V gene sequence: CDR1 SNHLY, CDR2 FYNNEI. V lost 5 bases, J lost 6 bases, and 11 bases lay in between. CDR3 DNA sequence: TGTGCCAGCAGTTCTCGACAGCTTAATTCACCCCTCCACTTT. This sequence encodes CASSSRQLNSPLHF.

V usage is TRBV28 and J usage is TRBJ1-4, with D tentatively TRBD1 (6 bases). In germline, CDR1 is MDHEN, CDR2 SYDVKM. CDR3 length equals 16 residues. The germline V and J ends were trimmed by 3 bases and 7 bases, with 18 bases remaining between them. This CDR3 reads CASSFTDVRDTEKLFF. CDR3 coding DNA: TGTGCCAGCAGTTTCACCGATGTGCGGGACACTGAAAAACTGTTTTTT.